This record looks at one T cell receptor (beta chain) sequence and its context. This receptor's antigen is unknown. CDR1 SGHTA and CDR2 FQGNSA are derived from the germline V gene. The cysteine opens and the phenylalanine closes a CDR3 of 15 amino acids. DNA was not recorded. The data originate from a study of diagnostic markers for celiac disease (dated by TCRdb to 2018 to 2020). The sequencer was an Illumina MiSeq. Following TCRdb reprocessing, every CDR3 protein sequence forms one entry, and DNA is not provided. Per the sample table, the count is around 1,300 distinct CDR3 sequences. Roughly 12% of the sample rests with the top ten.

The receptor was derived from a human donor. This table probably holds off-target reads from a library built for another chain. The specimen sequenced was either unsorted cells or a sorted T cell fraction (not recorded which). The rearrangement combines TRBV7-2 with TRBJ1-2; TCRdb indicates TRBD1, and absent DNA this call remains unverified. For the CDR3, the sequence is CASSFVATGSYGYTF.